One and the same sample provided the 9 T cell receptor beta chains below, sequenced in a study of regulatory T cells in long-lasting Graves disease. Described time point: newly diagnosed GD, antithyroid drugs for less than 3 months. PBMCs provided the RNA from which the TCR library was made. In building TCR beta libraries, iRepertoire HTBI primers were used together with Arm-PCR of CDR3 regions. TCRdb itself ran the multiplex PCR reads through MiXCR, one entry per CDR3 protein. The sample lists about 460,000 distinct CDR3 sequences, around 15% occurring once. These data also featured in a second study, about T cells in Graves' hyperthyroidism and ophthalmopathy.

The input for sequencing was peripheral blood mononuclear cells (PBMCs), taken at new diagnosis, from a patient treated with antithyroid drugs. The origin of the receptors is a woman aged 50 to 65 with Graves disease.

In regard to this clonotype: A read error may be the cause here, since a much bigger clone is one base away. This chain joins TRBV29-1 and TRBJ1-4; D is unresolved. CDR1 SQVTM and CDR2 ANQGSEA come from the germline V gene. The CDR3 runs 13 residues. The chain's CDR3 is CSVVTGHGERLFF. The CDR3 DNA follows: TGCAGCGTTGTTACCGGGCATGGAGAAAGACTGTTTTTT.

At least ten counts were recorded for this clonotype. The rearrangement joins TRBV5-1 to TRBJ2-2; a possible D gene is TRBD1 (5 bases). CDR1 is SGHRS, CDR2 YFSETQ, per germline. This CDR3 spans 16 amino acids. Trimming cost V 0 bases and J 1 base, with 10 bases left between them. The CDR3 bases are TGCGCCAGCAGCTTGGCCCCAGGGTGGAACACCGGGGAGCTGTTTTTT. It is translated as CASSLAPGWNTGELFF.

This clonotype was seen ten or more times. The V call is TRBV12-3 or TRBV12-4, the J call TRBJ2-7; the match to TRBD1 covers 9 bases. This CDR3 comprises 16 residues. V gave up 5 bases and J gave up 4 bases; unmatched junction bases: 12. CDR3 in DNA: TGTGCCAGCAGTCCGGGACAGGGAATCTCAGGATACGAGCAGTACTTC. Translated, it gives CASSPGQGISGYEQYF.

This clonotype was found many times. V and J are TRBV5-1 and TRBJ1-1, with TRBD1 matching 8 bases. CDR1 is SGHRS, CDR2 YFSETQ, per germline. The J segment lost 5 bases and the V segment lost 4 bases, leaving 13 bases of the junction unmatched. The length of the CDR3 is 16 residues. CDR3 coding DNA: TGCGCCAGCAGCCTGGTACAGGGGGGATTTGGAACTGAAGCTTTCTTT. It translates to CASSLVQGGFGTEAFF.

This clonotype was observed many times. The V gene is TRBV7-9, the J gene TRBJ1-6, with a weak D call TRBD1 (6 bases). Germline loops: CDR1 SEHNR, CDR2 FQNEAQ (reference sequence). With 2 bases removed from V and 5 bases from J, the gap between germline ends came to 10 bases. The CDR3 consists of 15 residues. CDR3 amino acids: CASSLRGGHNSPLHF. The CDR3 bases are TGTGCCAGCAGCTTACGCGGGGGGCATAATTCACCCCTCCACTTT.

This clonotype was picked up one time. The rearrangement joins TRBV28 to TRBJ1-1; D may be TRBD1 (5 bases). Germline lookup yields CDR1 MDHEN and CDR2 SYDVKM. The CDR3 covers 13 residues. V dropped 5 bases and J dropped 8 bases, with 15 bases sitting between them. CDR3 nucleotide sequence: TGTGCCAGCAGTGCCCCAGACAGCACGGAAGCTTTCTTT. This translates into CASSAPDSTEAFF. Drawing the rest from reference TRBV28 and TRBJ1-1, the complete variable domain is DVKVTQSSRYLVKRTGEKVFLECVQDMDHENMFWYRQDPGLGLRLIYFSYDVKMKEKGDIPEGYSVSREKKERFSLILESASTNQTSMYLCASSAPDSTEAFFGQGTRLTVV.

In its sample, this clonotype was seen many times. The chain recombines TRBV28 with TRBJ2-3; 9 bases map to TRBD2. This CDR3 contains 15 residues. The V gene's germline CDR1 is MDHEN and CDR2 SYDVKM. V gave up 8 bases and J gave up 3 bases; unmatched junction bases: 9. CDR3 nucleotide sequence: TGTGCCAGCCGTGAACTTAGCGGGAGTACAGATACGCAGTATTTT. Protein product: CASRELSGSTDTQYF.

This clonotype appeared many times. The V gene is TRBV6-5, the J gene TRBJ1-5, with a possible D match to TRBD1 (5 bases). The germline V gene has CDR1 MNHEY and CDR2 SVGAGI. This CDR3 spans 16 amino acids. The V end lost 2 bases, the J end lost 6 bases, and 17 bases lay between the germline ends. The CDR3 region has the DNA TGTGCCAGCAGTTACGGTCGACAGCCGAGTCCTCAGCCCCAGCATTTT. Translating gives CASSYGRQPSPQPQHF.

This clonotype came up many times. This chain connects TRBV9 to TRBJ2-7; the match to TRBD2 covers 8 bases. From germline, CDR1 is SGDLS and CDR2 YYNGEE. The CDR3 is made up of 15 amino acids. Trimming at V came to 0 bases and at J to 3 bases, leaving 5 bases not matched to a gene. DNA for the CDR3: TGTGCCAGCAGCGTAGCCGCCACTAGCGGCTACGAGCAGTACTTC. Protein: CASSVAATSGYEQYF.